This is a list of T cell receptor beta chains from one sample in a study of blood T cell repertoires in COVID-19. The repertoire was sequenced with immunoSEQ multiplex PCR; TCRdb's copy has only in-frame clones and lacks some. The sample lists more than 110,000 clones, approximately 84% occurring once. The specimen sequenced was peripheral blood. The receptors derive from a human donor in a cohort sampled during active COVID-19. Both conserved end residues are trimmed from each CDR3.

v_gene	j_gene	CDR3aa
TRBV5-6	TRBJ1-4	ASCRGTNEKLF
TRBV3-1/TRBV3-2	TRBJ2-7	ASSQLGPANEQY
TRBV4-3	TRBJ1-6	ASSQDMGRGSPLH
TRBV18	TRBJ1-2	ASSPRVEGYT
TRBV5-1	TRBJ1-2	ASSSTGQANYGYT
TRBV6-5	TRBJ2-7	ASSYSDRGSYEQY
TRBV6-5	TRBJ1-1	ASFPGTTNTEAF
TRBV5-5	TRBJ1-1	ASSLTFFSTTSNTEAF
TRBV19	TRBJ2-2	ASSILRAGELF
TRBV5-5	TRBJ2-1	ASRIAGGDNEQF
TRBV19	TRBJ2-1	ASTKSRSSYNEQF
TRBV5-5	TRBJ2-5	ASSSPAGWETQY
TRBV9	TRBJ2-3	ASSVATGVGDTQY
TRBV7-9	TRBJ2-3	ASSSGLAGISTDTQY
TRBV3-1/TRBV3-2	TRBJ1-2	ASSPWTEAEYGYT
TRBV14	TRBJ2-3	ASSSRSILPGQGRMTDTQY
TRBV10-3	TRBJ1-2	AISPDTIYGYT
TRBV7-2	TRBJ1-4	ASSQDVGDEKLF
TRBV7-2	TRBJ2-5	ASSLQPAGSQETQY
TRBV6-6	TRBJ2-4	ASSHGQGAKNIQY
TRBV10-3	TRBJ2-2	ATQQGANTGELF
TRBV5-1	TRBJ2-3	ASSLSGGATDTQY
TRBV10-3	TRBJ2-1	ATTPTSGFYNEQF
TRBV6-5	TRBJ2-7	AIPLAGASYEQY
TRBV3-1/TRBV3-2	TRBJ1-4	ASNLGQGHGTNEKLF
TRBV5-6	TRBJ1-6	ASSSDRGSPLH